What follows are 5 T cell receptor beta chains derived from one specimen sequenced in a study of blood T cells in healthy people across ages (dated by TCRdb to 2015 to 2017). Libraries came from 5' RACE. Instrument used: Illumina HiSeq 2500. A second about 7 to 12 cycle PCR used a sample-barcoded 5' primer and a J-beta primer mix. In-frame beta chains were kept once TCRdb had trimmed the public reads at Q25 with fastp and called clones with MiXCR. Every entry covers one CDR3 protein and lists the most common genes and DNA from its rows. A total of about 840,000 distinct CDR3 sequences appear in this sample, 25% to 30% of them only once. Of the sample, about a tenth falls within the top ten clones. In addition, the sample was reused for a study of T cells of mothers and their children.

Sequencing used blood. The receptors were sampled from a woman in her thirties or forties in good health.

This clonotype has just a few counts. For the CDR3, the DNA is TGTGCCAGCAGTTCCTACCAACTGGAGCAGTTCTTC. Translation gives CASSSYQLEQFF. The chain has TRBV6-5 and TRBJ2-1; D unclear. This CDR3 is built from 12 residues. CDR1 is MNHEY, CDR2 SVGAGI, per germline. The V end lost 4 bases, the J end lost 10 bases, and 11 bases lay between the germline ends.

This clonotype was recorded at least ten times. The chain joins TRBV6-2 or TRBV6-3 to TRBJ1-2; a weak D match, TRBD1 (6 bases). Germline V CDR1 and CDR2: MNHEY, SVGEGT. V lost 5 bases and J 0 bases, leaving 10 bases between the germline ends. The CDR3 sequence is 14 residues long. The CDR3 loop is CASSRTGTNYGYTF. CDR3 DNA sequence: TGTGCCAGCAGTCGCACAGGGACTAACTATGGCTACACCTTC.

This clonotype was counted ten times or more. V is TRBV29-1 and J is TRBJ2-5; TRBD1 or TRBD2 may be the D gene (5 bases each). CDR1 and CDR2 (germline): SQVTM, ANQGSEA. Trimming cost V 2 bases and J 11 bases, with 12 bases left between them. CDR3 length equals 11 residues. The CDR3 protein is CSVELGRAQYF. The CDR3 coding sequence is TGCAGCGTTGAATTGGGACGTGCGCAGTACTTC.

The chain has TRBV27 and TRBJ2-7; possibly TRBD1 for D (6 bases). The CDR3 covers 14 residues. The ends were cut back, 6 bases at V and 3 bases at J, with 15 bases in the middle. Germline CDR1 and CDR2: MNHEY and SMNVEV (reference sequence). DNA for the CDR3: TGTGCCAGCAGCCCTCACAGGGAGAGCTACGAGCAGTACTTC. Amino acids: CASSPHRESYEQYF.

The V call is TRBV28, the J call TRBJ2-7; 8 bases fit TRBD1. The CDR3 covers 15 residues. Germline lookup yields CDR1 MDHEN and CDR2 SYDVKM. J was trimmed by 3 bases and V by 1 base; bases with no gene match: 5. The chain's CDR3 is CASSLSGGFGYEQYF. The DNA of the CDR3 is TGTGCCAGCAGTTTATCAGGGGGCTTTGGCTACGAGCAGTACTTC.